The following is a T cell receptor (beta chain) sequence with its context. Since all of the isolated RNA was reverse transcribed, expressed TCRB transcripts were what got sequenced. An average of around 3.9 million reads was obtained for naive, central memory and regulatory T cell samples. Method: immunoSEQ multiplex PCR; TCRdb's copy keeps in-frame clones and lacks some. The table lists about 900,000 clones, about a sixth of them singletons, with roughly 0.025% in the top ten. One heparinised blood draw averaging around 120 mL was given by each donor. A sort by CD45RO/CCR7/CD25/CD127/CD95/CD27 yielded CD4+ naive, central memory, regulatory and stem cell-like memory cells. Sorted cells reached over 95% purity in every population. This entry comes from a study of beta chain features in type 1 diabetes. V shed 3 bases and J 5 bases; nucleotides not matched to a gene: 10. The V gene's germline CDR1 is SGDLS and CDR2 YYNGEE. CDR3 size: 16 residues.

The sequenced material came from naive CD4+ T cells from blood. This receptor was obtained from a woman under 30 in good health. This chain joins TRBV9 and TRBJ2-1, with 8 bases lining up with TRBD2. CDR3 region: CASSGQPGGPHNEQFF. In DNA, the CDR3 is TGTGCCAGCAGCGGGCAGCCGGGAGGGCCCCACAATGAGCAGTTCTTC.